This TCR beta chain was sequenced during a study of T cell changes during pregnancy in multiple sclerosis. Profiled with immunoSEQ multiplex PCR; TCRdb holds only in-frame clones, not every one. The sample consists of tens of thousands of clones, around 90% of them appearing once. The junction had 6 bases not matched to a gene; V was cut back by 4 bases and J by 7 bases. From germline, CDR1 is MGHRA and CDR2 YSYEKL. The CDR3 loop spans 15 amino acids. Comments on this clone: This CDR3 is also generated by other DNA sequences in the sample.

This chain links TRBV4-1 with TRBJ2-1; 11 positions agree with TRBD2. The source is a female donor with multiple sclerosis, enrolled in a pregnancy study. Material: CD4+ T cells from peripheral blood mononuclear cells, obtained in the first trimester of pregnancy. As DNA, the CDR3 is TGCGCCAGCAGCCGAGGGACTAGCGGCGGAAATGAGCAGTTCTTC. The encoded protein is CASSRGTSGGNEQFF.